This passage covers 2 T cell receptor beta chains from one sample sequenced in a study of cytomegalovirus exposure and HLA in healthy donors. Vbeta (60) and Jbeta (13) primers were used in the PCR. The protocol was immunoSEQ multiplex PCR, while the TCRdb copy is restricted to in-frame clones and leaves out a portion. The sample shows about 150,000 clones, around 80% of them seen only once. The sequenced material came from PBMCs. These receptor sequences come from a man younger than 30 in good health and CMV-seronegative.

J is TRBJ2-7 and V is TRBV5-6, with D perhaps matching TRBD1 (5 bases). Germline assignment: CDR1 SGHDT and CDR2 YYEEEE. The germline V and J ends were trimmed by 8 bases and 2 bases, with 20 bases remaining between them. This CDR3 is 15 amino acids long. This CDR3 is CASSTTPGITYEQYF. The CDR3 DNA reads as TGTGCCAGTAGTACTACGCCAGGGATTACCTACGAGCAGTACTTC. Supplemented by reference TRBV5-6 and TRBJ2-7, the full variable domain reads DAGVTQSPTHLIKTRGQQVTLRCSPKSGHDTVSWYQQALGQGPQFIFQYYEEEERQRGNFPDRFSGHQFPNYSSELNVNALLLGDSALYLCASSTTPGITYEQYFGPGTRLTVT.

In this sample, this clone turned up a few times. This chain joins TRBV1 and TRBJ2-7; whether TRBD1, the table's D call, matches the DNA was not checked. TRBV1 is termed a pseudogene. This CDR3 has 15 amino acids. The CDR3: CTSSHLSRVRYEQYF. CDR3 nucleotide sequence: TGCACCAGCAGCCATCTCAGCAGGGTCCGGTACGAGCAGTACTTC.